This TCR beta chain derives from a study of identical twins. This CDR3 has 14 amino acids. Between the trimmed V and J ends, which lost 5 bases and 6 bases, there was a span of 15 bases. This clonotype was detected ten times or more. Its antigen is undetermined. General observations from the study: Invariant T cells like MAIT and iNKT could partly confound the zero-insertion analyses.

Template switching, a step in the protocol, added a universal primer site, and cDNA carried unique molecular identifiers. TCRdb passed the 5' RACE reads through MiXCR, listing each CDR3 protein once. The table includes approximately 1.8 million distinct CDR3 sequences, about 30% detected once. The sequence derives from a newborn girl in good health. V is TRBV12-3 or TRBV12-4 and J is TRBJ2-3, with a tentative D call TRBD1 (6 bases). Sequencing was performed on cord blood. The CDR3 sequence is CASSPYRVVDTQYF. CDR3 nucleotide sequence: TGTGCCAGCAGTCCTTACAGGGTTGTCGATACGCAGTATTTT.